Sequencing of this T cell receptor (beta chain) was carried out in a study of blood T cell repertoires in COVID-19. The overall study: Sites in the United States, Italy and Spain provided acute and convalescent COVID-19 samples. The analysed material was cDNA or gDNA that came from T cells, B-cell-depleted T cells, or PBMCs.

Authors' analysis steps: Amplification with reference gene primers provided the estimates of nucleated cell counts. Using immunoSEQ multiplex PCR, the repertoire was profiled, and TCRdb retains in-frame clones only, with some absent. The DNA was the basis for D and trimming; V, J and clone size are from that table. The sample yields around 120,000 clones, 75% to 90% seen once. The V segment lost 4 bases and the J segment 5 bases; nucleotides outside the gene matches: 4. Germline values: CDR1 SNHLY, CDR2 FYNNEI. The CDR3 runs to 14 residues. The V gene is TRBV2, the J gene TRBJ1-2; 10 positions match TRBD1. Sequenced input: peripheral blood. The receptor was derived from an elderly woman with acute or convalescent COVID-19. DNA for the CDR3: TGTGCCAGCAGTGGCGGACAGGGGGATTATGGCTACACCTTC. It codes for CASSGGQGDYGYTF.